The clone carrying this TCR beta chain was detected only a few times. Its antigen is as yet unknown. This specimen comes from a study of response to subunit inactivated influenza vaccine. Study-level findings and limits: Every seasonal influenza vaccination brings in few new T cells, the authors suggested.

TCRdb re-called the RT-PCR reads through MiXCR, storing one row per CDR3 protein. The sample has a few hundred thousand distinct CDR3 sequences; 12% are singletons. The sequences come from non-naive T cells sorted from PBMCs, collected 14 to 15 days before vaccination. This TCR came from a man aged 45-60 years who received an inactivated influenza vaccine.

As DNA, the CDR3 is TGTGCCAGCAGTTACGTCCAGGGCCAAGAGACCCAGTACTTC. Protein: CASSYVQGQETQYF. The chain combines TRBV6-5 with TRBJ2-5; D may be TRBD1 (5 bases). Germline assignment: CDR1 MNHEY and CDR2 SVGAGI. This CDR3 is built from 14 residues. V was pared by 2 bases and J by 1 base, with 8 bases between.